The 24 T cell receptor beta chains presented below share a single source sample, sequenced in a study of kidney transplant recipient with SARS-CoV-2 infection. TCRdb recomputed calls from the reads with MiXCR, one row per CDR3 protein. The sample yields 200,000 to 300,000 distinct CDR3 sequences, around 26% seen once. This specimen consisted of a blood sample, obtained at baseline and on day 111 from a kidney transplant recipient. Every receptor here comes from a male patient aged 25-45 years who had COVID-19 and was a kidney transplant recipient. Some of these T cells may belong to the graft donor.

This sequence joins TRBV7-9 and TRBJ2-2, with TRBD2 identical over 9 bases. Germline trimming cut 4 bases from V and 6 bases from J; bases unmatched to any gene: 12. Germline CDR1 reads SEHNR; CDR2 reads FQNEAQ (reference sequence). This CDR3 comprises 17 residues. CDR3 sequence reads: CASSSRLGTSLAGELFF. CDR3 nucleotides: TGTGCCAGCAGCTCCCGCTTGGGGACTAGCTTGGCCGGGGAGCTGTTTTTT.

In its sample, this clonotype was seen many times. The rearrangement joins TRBV9 to TRBJ1-2; D unclear. Per germline, CDR1 SGDLS and CDR2 YYNGEE. This CDR3 spans 16 amino acids. V was shortened by 7 bases and J by 4 bases, with 23 bases between the two germline ends. The CDR3 is CASEQMYSRKTYGYTF. CDR3 in DNA: TGTGCCAGCGAGCAGATGTACTCAAGAAAGACCTATGGCTACACCTTC. The full variable domain, its missing parts supplied by reference TRBV9 and TRBJ1-2, is DSGVTQTPKHLITATGQRVTLRCSPRSGDLSVYWYQQSLDQGLQFLIQYYNGEERAKGNILERFSAQQFPDLHSELNLSSLELGDSALYFCASEQMYSRKTYGYTFGSGTRLTVV.

The table lists this clonotype with many counts. The genes are TRBV8-2 and TRBJ1-2. TRBV8-2 is deemed a pseudogene. CDR3 size: 16 residues. In DNA form, the CDR3 reads TGTGGCAGTGTCTCCGCTGATAGCCGAAAGACCTATGGCTACACCTTC. This translates into CGSVSADSRKTYGYTF.

This clonotype appeared many times. In DNA, the CDR3 is TGTGCCAGCAGCGTATTGACTAGCAACTACAATGAGCAGTTCTTC. Its translation is CASSVLTSNYNEQFF. The chain joins TRBV9 to TRBJ2-1; 7 bases match TRBD2. Germline V gene lookup returns CDR1 SGDLS and CDR2 YYNGEE. This CDR3 contains 15 residues. Losses at the gene ends were 1 base for V and 3 bases for J; bases not matched to a gene: 4.

This clonotype was recorded many times. The J gene is TRBJ1-4, the V gene TRBV7-8, with 11 positions matching TRBD1. The CDR3 is 17 amino acids. CDR1 and CDR2 from the germline V gene are SGHVS and FQNEAQ. V shed 2 bases and J 4 bases; nucleotides not matched to a gene: 6. CDR3 region: CASSLRTGGWSNEKLFF. The CDR3 region has the DNA TGTGCCAGCAGCTTAAGGACAGGGGGCTGGAGTAATGAAAAACTGTTTTTT.

In its sample, this clonotype was seen many times. The chain links TRBV2 to TRBJ1-1; 7 bases align to TRBD1. The V segment lost 3 bases and the J segment 1 base; nucleotides outside the gene matches: 11. There are 17 residues in the CDR3. Germline lookup yields CDR1 SNHLY and CDR2 FYNNEI. CDR3 sequence reads: CASSDDRASETNTEAFF. The CDR3 DNA reads TGTGCCAGCAGTGATGACAGGGCCTCGGAGACGAACACTGAAGCTTTCTTT. The full variable domain, with the rest looked up from reference TRBV2 and TRBJ1-1, is EPEVTQTPSHQVTQMGQEVILRCVPISNHLYFYWYRQILGQKVEFLVSFYNNEISEKSEIFDDQFSVERPDGSNFTLKIRSTKLEDSAMYFCASSDDRASETNTEAFFGQGTRLTVV.

V is TRBV30 and J is TRBJ1-2; D is unclear. V was clipped by 5 bases and J by 4 bases, with 23 bases between them. This CDR3 contains 16 residues. The germline gives CDR1 GTSNPN, CDR2 SVGIG (reference sequence). DNA of the CDR3: TGTGCCTGGCAACCCTGGCGTTATGGAAAGACCTATGGCTACACCTTC. It specifies CAWQPWRYGKTYGYTF.

Notes on this clonotype: A much larger clone differs from this one at a single base, so this may be a read error. The chain couples TRBV12-5 to TRBJ1-2; D ambiguous. The germline V gene encodes CDR1 LGHNT and CDR2 FRNRAP. This CDR3 comprises 12 residues. The CDR3 DNA reads TGTGCTAGTGGGACTGACAACTATGGCTACATCTTC. This codes for CASGTDNYGYIF.

Concerning this clonotype itself: It may be a read error: a sequence one base away is much more abundant. The genes are TRBV6-1 and TRBJ2-7; D possibly uses TRBD1 or TRBD2 (5 bases each). Germline CDR1 reads MNHNS; CDR2 reads SASEGT. V lost 4 bases and J 6 bases, leaving 16 bases between the germline ends. The CDR3 has 14 residues. The CDR3 DNA sequence: TGTGCCAGCAGTGGCTGGGACGACGGATCCGAGCAGTACTTC. This sequence encodes CASSGWDDGSEQYF.

This clonotype appeared many times. The V gene is TRBV7-7, the J gene TRBJ1-2, with no clear D. V was cut by 5 bases and J by 4 bases, with 23 bases left in between. The CDR3 contains 17 residues. Per germline, CDR1 SSHAT and CDR2 FNYEAQ (reference sequence). CDR3 bases: TGTGCCAGCAGCCAGACTAGTAAGTGCCGAAAGACCTATGGCTACACCTTC. Translated, it gives CASSQTSKCRKTYGYTF.

This clonotype occurred many times. The V gene is TRBV29-1, the J gene TRBJ2-7, with TRBD1 identical over 8 bases. This CDR3 spans 14 amino acids. V shed 6 bases, J shed 7 bases, and the junction held 14 bases outside the gene matches. Germline assignment: CDR1 SQVTM and CDR2 ANQGSEA. The chain's CDR3 is CSVLQGYGTGEQYF. In DNA, the CDR3 is TGCAGCGTGCTACAGGGTTACGGGACAGGAGAGCAGTACTTC.

A word on this clonotype: Just one base apart from a much larger clone, this may be a read error. The chain's CDR3 is CASSGGYTFRKTYGYTF. The CDR3 DNA reads TGCGCCAGCAGTGGAGGATACACTTTTAGAAAGACCTATGGCTACACCTTC. The genes are TRBV10-2 and TRBJ1-2; D is uncertain. Trimming stripped 4 bases from V and 4 bases from J, with 22 bases between. Germline V gene data show CDR1 as WSHSY and CDR2 as SAAADI. The CDR3 contains 17 residues.

About this clonotype: This may be a read error, as it is one base from a much larger clone. This chain links TRBV16 with TRBJ1-2, with D hard to call. From germline, CDR1 is KGHSY and CDR2 FQNENV. The CDR3 is made up of 17 amino acids. V was cut by 5 bases and J by 6 bases, with 25 bases left in between. CDR3 nucleotides: TGTGCCAGCAGCGTCACTGAGGTCGTTAGAAAGACCCATGGCTACACCTTC. It translates to CASSVTEVVRKTHGYTF.

This clonotype was detected ten times or more. The chain recombines TRBV3-1 with TRBJ1-2, with D unclear. The CDR3 covers 17 residues. Germline V gene data show CDR1 as LGHDT and CDR2 as YNNKEL (reference sequence). Trimming left V 5 bases short and J 4 bases short, with 23 bases between. CDR3 loop: CASSSAYTLRKTYGYTF. CDR3 nucleotides: TGTGCCAGCAGCTCTGCTTACACCCTTCGAAAGACCTATGGCTACACCTTC.

This clonotype was recorded many times. The rearrangement joins TRBV20-1 to TRBJ1-5; D remains unclear. This CDR3 is 17 amino acids long. Germline lookup yields CDR1 DFQATT and CDR2 SNEGSKA (reference sequence). Trimming cost V 0 bases and J 0 bases, with 15 bases left between them. For the CDR3, the DNA is TGCAGTGCTAGAGACTGGACGAATCTCTATAGCAATCAGCCCCAGCATTTT. Translated: CSARDWTNLYSNQPQHF.

This clonotype was detected many times. The chain's CDR3 is CASSMNRRSRKTYGYTF. CDR3 in DNA: TGTGCCAGCAGTATGAATAGACGCTCTAGAAAGACCTATGGCTACACCTTC. The V gene is TRBV6-8, the J gene TRBJ1-2; D is ambiguous. Germline-derived CDR1 and CDR2 are MNHGY and SAAAGT. V was pared by 5 bases and J by 4 bases, with 23 bases between. This CDR3 has 17 amino acids.

Points on this clonotype: Just one base apart from a much larger clone, this may be a read error. The chain has TRBV6-6 and TRBJ1-4; a weak D match, TRBD1 (5 bases). The germline V gene encodes CDR1 MNHNY and CDR2 SVGAGI (reference sequence). CDR3 length equals 13 residues. Trimming removed 5 bases at V and 7 bases at J, with 11 bases between. The CDR3 coding sequence is TGTGCCAGCAGTCCTTTCGACAGTGAAAAACTGTTTTTT. Encoded protein: CASSPFDSEKLFF.

Ten or more counts support this clonotype. This chain uses TRBV19 with TRBJ1-5, with D perhaps matching TRBD1 (5 bases). Germline loops: CDR1 LNHDA, CDR2 SQIVND (reference sequence). The CDR3 is 13 residues long. V shed 4 bases and J shed 5 bases, with 9 bases lying between them. The CDR3 region is CASSRGVHQPQHF. In DNA form, the CDR3 reads TGTGCCAGTAGTAGAGGGGTCCATCAGCCCCAGCATTTT.

Many counts were recorded for this clonotype. The chain has TRBV7-1 and TRBJ1-2; no clear D. TRBV7-1 is marked as an open reading frame, function uncertain. Trimming shortened V by 5 bases and J by 4 bases, and 23 bases separated the two germline ends. The CDR3 runs to 17 residues. The CDR3 DNA is TGTGCCAGCAGCAGTCTCGCTCACGAGGGAAAGACCTATGGCTACACCTTC. Residues: CASSSLAHEGKTYGYTF.

This sequence joins TRBV3-1 and TRBJ2-1; TRBD2 agrees at 10 bases. The CDR3 runs to 15 residues. CDR1 is LGHDT, CDR2 YNNKEL, per germline (reference sequence). V lost 2 bases, J lost 6 bases, and 4 bases stayed unmatched. The CDR3 coding sequence is TGTGCCAGCAGCCAACCTAGCGGGAGAGGCAATGAGCAGTTCTTC. Translating it yields CASSQPSGRGNEQFF.

This clonotype was observed at least ten times. J is TRBJ1-2 and V is TRBV7-8; unclear D gene. The CDR3 is 17 amino acids. Trimming shortened V by 1 base and J by 4 bases, and 19 bases separated the two germline ends. Germline loops: CDR1 SGHVS, CDR2 FQNEAQ. The CDR3 is CASSLGRFTRKTYGYTF. In DNA form, the CDR3 reads TGTGCCAGCAGCTTAGGCCGGTTTACCCGAAAGACCTATGGCTACACCTTC.

The J gene is TRBJ2-6, the V gene TRBV19; D tentatively reads TRBD1 or TRBD2 (5 bases each). The CDR3 spans 16 residues. V was shortened by 5 bases and J by 2 bases, with 13 bases between the two germline ends. The V gene's germline CDR1 is LNHDA and CDR2 SQIVND (reference sequence). CDR3: CASSPLGDPGANVLTF. CDR3 DNA: TGTGCCAGTAGTCCCCTTGGGGACCCTGGGGCCAACGTCCTGACTTTC.

This clonotype was detected ten times or more. The chain recombines TRBV19 with TRBJ1-1, with unresolved D. The CDR3 is 12 residues long. Germline values: CDR1 LNHDA, CDR2 SQIVND (reference sequence). V shed 3 bases and J shed 6 bases, with 8 bases lying between them. The CDR3, as DNA: TGTGCCAGTAGTATTACAGCTTCTGAAGCTTTCTTT. The encoded protein is CASSITASEAFF.

The sample holds many counts of this clonotype. This CDR3 reads CASSKGRTGRAQETQYF. The DNA for the CDR3 is TGTGCCAGCAGTAAGGGACGGACTGGGAGAGCCCAAGAGACCCAGTACTTC. This chain joins TRBV6-6 and TRBJ2-5; tentatively, D is TRBD1 or TRBD2 (5 bases each). V gave up 5 bases and J gave up 1 base, with 20 bases separating them. The CDR3 extends over 17 amino acids. Germline V CDR1 and CDR2: MNHNY, SVGAGI (reference sequence).